The clone carrying this T cell receptor (beta chain) was found once. This record belongs to a study of CD8+CD57+ T cells in acquired aplastic anemia. Study information: CD4+ and CD8+ cells, once sorted, gave DNA averaging around 3.4 ug.

Genomic DNA constituted the template upon which TCR beta VDJ and CDR3 profiling was performed. TCRdb itself ran the reads through MiXCR, one entry per CDR3 protein. The sample has 310,000 or so distinct CDR3 sequences, approximately 58% seen once. Previously, flow cytometry had revealed CD8+CD57+ cell expansion in the patients chosen for sequencing. Germline V lookup: CDR1 SGDLS, CDR2 YYNGEE. The CDR3 loop spans 13 amino acids. Trimming at V came to 7 bases and at J to 2 bases, leaving 4 bases not matched to a gene. The source of this sequence is a human donor with aplastic anemia. This chain connects TRBV9 to TRBJ1-1; 8 bases are a match to TRBD1. Material for sequencing was sorted CD4+, CD8+, or CD8+CD57+ T cells (not recorded which) from PBMCs. CDR3 nucleotides: TGTGCCAGCTTAGGACAGGGAAACACTGAAGCTTTCTTT. Amino acid sequence: CASLGQGNTEAFF.